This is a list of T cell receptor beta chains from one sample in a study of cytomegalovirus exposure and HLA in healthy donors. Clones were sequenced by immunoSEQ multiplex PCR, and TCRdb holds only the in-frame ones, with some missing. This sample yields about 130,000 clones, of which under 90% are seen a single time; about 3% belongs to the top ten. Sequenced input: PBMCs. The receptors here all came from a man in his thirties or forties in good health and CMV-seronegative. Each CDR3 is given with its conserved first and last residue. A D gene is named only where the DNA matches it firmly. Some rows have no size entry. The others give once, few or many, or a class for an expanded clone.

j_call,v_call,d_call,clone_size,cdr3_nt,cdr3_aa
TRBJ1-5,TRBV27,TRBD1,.,TGTGCCAGCAGCCCCGGACAGGGGGGTCAGCCCCAGCATTTT,CASSPGQGGQPQHF
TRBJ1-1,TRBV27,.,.,TGTGCCAGCAGTTTACCAGGGGTGAACACTGAAGCTTTCTTT,CASSLPGVNTEAFF
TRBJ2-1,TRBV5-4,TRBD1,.,TGTGCCAGCAGCTTGGAGGGGGCGAGGAATGAGCAGTTCTTC,CASSLEGARNEQFF
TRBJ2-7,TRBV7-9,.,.,TGTGCCAGTACGCAGGGGTTCTACGAGCAGTACTTC,CASTQGFYEQYF
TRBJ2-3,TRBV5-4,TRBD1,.,TGTGCCAGCAGTTCTCCGGGACAGATTTACACAGATACGCAGTATTTT,CASSSPGQIYTDTQYF
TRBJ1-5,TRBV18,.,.,TGTGCCAGCTCACTACAGGGAAGGAGCAATCAGCCCCAGCATTTT,CASSLQGRSNQPQHF
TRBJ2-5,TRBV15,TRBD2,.,TGTGCCACCAGCAGAGTCGGGACTAGCGGTACCCAAGAGACCCAGTACTTC,CATSRVGTSGTQETQYF
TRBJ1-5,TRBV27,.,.,TGTGCCAGCAGTCCCTATAGCAATCAGCCCCAGCATTTT,CASSPYSNQPQHF
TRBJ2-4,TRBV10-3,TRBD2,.,TGTGCCATCAGCCCGAGCCACACTGCGGGGGACATTCAGTACTTC,CAISPSHTAGDIQYF
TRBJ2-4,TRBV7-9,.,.,TGTGCCAGCAGCTCTGTGGGGGGAGCAAACATTCAGTACTTC,CASSSVGGANIQYF
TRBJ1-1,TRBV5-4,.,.,TGTGCCAGCAGCTTGACCTTTGGCATGAACACTGAAGCTTTCTTT,CASSLTFGMNTEAFF
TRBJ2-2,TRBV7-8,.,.,TGTGCCAGCAGCTTAACAGGGACCGGGGAGCTGTTTTTT,CASSLTGTGELFF
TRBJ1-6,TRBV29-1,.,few,TGCAGCGTGACACAATGGCGAGGAGGACCCCTCCACTTT,CSVTQWRGGPLHF
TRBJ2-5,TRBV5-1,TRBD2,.,TGCGCCAGCAGCCTCAACTGGGGGGGATTCCAAGAGACCCAGTACTTC,CASSLNWGGFQETQYF
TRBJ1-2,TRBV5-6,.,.,TGTGCCAGCAGCTTGGTCGGGGTGGGCTACTATGGCTACACCTTC,CASSLVGVGYYGYTF
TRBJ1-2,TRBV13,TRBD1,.,TGTGCCAGCAGTGCAGGGGGCGCTGAGGGCTACACCTTC,CASSAGGAEGYTF
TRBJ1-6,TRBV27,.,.,TGTGCCAGCAGTCCGCAACCTACTTCACCCCTCCACTTT,CASSPQPTSPLHF
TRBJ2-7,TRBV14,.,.,TGTGCCAGCAGCCAAGGAGGGTACCACGAGCAGTACTTC,CASSQGGYHEQYF
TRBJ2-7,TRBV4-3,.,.,TGCGCCAGCAGCCCTACGGGACAAGGGGGAACCTACGAGCAGTACTTC,CASSPTGQGGTYEQYF
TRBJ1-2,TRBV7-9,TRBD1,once,TGTGCCACCCCAACCGGGACAGGGGCCTATGGCTACACCTTC,CATPTGTGAYGYTF
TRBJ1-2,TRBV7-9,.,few,TGTGCCAGCAGCTTAGGACGGAGCTATGGCTACACCTTC,CASSLGRSYGYTF
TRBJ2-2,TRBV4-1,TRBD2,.,TGCGCCAGCAACCCGACTAGCGGTTCCCGCACCGGGGAGCTGTTTTTT,CASNPTSGSRTGELFF
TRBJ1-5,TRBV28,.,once,TGTGCCAGCAGACTAGCCGGCCGCGGGGGGCAGCCCCAGCATTTT,CASRLAGRGGQPQHF
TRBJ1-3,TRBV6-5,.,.,TGTGCCAGCAGTAGGACAGCTTCCTTCAACACCATATATTTT,CASSRTASFNTIYF
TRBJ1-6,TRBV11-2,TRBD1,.,TGTGCCAGCAGCTTCGGGACAGGAAATTCACCCCTCCACTTT,CASSFGTGNSPLHF